The clone carrying this T cell receptor (beta chain) was picked up one time. Antigen unknown. This sample is part of a study of T cells in localized non-small cell lung cancer. Findings and limits, study-wide: Among the top 100 tumor clones, a median around 50 appeared in adjacent lung.

Clones were sequenced by immunoSEQ multiplex PCR, and TCRdb holds only the in-frame ones, with some missing. The data hold some 10,000 clones, with around two fifths observed a single time. Germline lookup yields CDR1 MGHDK and CDR2 SYGVNS. With V trimmed by 8 bases and J by 2 bases, 15 bases remained unmatched. The CDR3 totals 17 residues. The chain carries TRBV25-1 and TRBJ2-1, with 7 bases aligning to TRBD2. Source: lymph node tissue, taken before any cancer treatment. This clonotype was obtained from a woman aged 35 to 70 with stage I lung adenocarcinoma. The DNA for the CDR3 is TGTGCCAGCGATCAATGGGGGGACTACGTGCCCTACAATGAGCAGTTCTTC. Translating it yields CASDQWGDYVPYNEQFF.